This TCR beta chain was captured by sequencing in a study of T-cell reconstitution after alpha-beta-depleted transplantation in children. Unique molecular identifiers featured in how the TCRbeta library was prepared. TCRdb analysed the PCR reads with MiXCR anew, one entry per CDR3 protein. This sample has around 800,000 distinct CDR3 sequences, with approximately 15% found just once. The CDR3 has 15 residues. Trimming removed 7 bases from V and 6 bases from J, with 20 bases in between. Germline CDR1 and CDR2: SGHNT and YENEEA. This TCR derives from a male patient younger than 18 who had a stem cell transplant for acute lymphoblastic leukemia, so the T cells may come from the graft donor. The chain links TRBV11-3 to TRBJ2-3; the D gene is possibly TRBD2 (6 bases). Sequencing was performed on PBMCs, mostly from graft donor cells, taken 360 days after TCRalphabeta/CD19-depleted stem cell transplant. The CDR3 protein is CASKIRREERDTQYF. CDR3 nucleotide sequence: TGTGCCAGCAAGATCCGGAGGGAAGAAAGGGATACGCAGTATTTT.